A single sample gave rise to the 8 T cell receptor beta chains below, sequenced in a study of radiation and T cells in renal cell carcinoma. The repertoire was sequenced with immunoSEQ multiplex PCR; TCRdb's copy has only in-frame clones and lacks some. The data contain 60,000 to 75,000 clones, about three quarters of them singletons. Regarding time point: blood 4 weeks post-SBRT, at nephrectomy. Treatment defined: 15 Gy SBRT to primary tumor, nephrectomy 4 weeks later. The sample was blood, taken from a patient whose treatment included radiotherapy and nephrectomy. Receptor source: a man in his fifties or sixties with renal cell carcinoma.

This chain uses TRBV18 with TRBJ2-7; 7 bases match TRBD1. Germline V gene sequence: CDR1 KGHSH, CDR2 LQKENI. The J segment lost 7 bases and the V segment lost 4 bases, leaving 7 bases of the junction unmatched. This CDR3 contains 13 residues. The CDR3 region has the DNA TGTGCCAGCTCACTAGGGACAGCTAGAGAGCAGTACGTC. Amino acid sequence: CASSLGTAREQYV.

CDR3 in DNA: TGCGCCAGCAGGGAGGGGGTCTGGGCCAACGTCCTGACTTTC. Translated: CASREGVWANVLTF. This chain links TRBV5-1 with TRBJ2-6; D is tentatively TRBD1 or TRBD2 (6 bases each). Germline CDR1 SGHRS, CDR2 YFSETQ. The CDR3 contains 14 residues. The germline V and J ends were trimmed by 5 bases and 5 bases, with 11 bases remaining between them.

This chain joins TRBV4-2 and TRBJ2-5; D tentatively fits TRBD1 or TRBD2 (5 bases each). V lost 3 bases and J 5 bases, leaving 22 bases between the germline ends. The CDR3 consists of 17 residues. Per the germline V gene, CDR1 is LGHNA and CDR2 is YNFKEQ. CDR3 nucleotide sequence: TGTGCCAGCAGCCAGGGGGTCTTTGGCGCCGAGGGGGAGACCCAGTACTTC. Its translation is CASSQGVFGAEGETQYF.

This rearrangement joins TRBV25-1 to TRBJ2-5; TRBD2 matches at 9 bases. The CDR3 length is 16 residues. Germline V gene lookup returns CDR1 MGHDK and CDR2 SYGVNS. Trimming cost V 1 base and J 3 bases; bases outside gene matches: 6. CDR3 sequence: CASSESGGGAKETQYF. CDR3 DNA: TGTGCCAGCAGTGAATCTGGCGGGGGGGCCAAAGAGACCCAGTACTTC.

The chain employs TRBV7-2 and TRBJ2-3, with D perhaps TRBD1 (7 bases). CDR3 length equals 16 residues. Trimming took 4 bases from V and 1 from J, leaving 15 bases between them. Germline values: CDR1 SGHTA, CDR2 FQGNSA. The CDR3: CASSSEGALGTDTQYF. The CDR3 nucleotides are TGTGCCAGCAGCTCGGAGGGGGCCCTCGGCACAGATACGCAGTATTTT.

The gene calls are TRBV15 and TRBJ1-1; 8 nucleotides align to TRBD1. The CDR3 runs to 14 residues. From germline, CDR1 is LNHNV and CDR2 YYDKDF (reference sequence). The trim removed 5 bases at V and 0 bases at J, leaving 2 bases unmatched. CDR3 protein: CATSRDRMNTEAFF. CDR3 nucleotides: TGTGCCACCAGCCGGGACAGGATGAACACTGAAGCTTTCTTT.

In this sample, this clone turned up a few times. The CDR3 DNA follows: TGTGCCAGCAGCGTAGGTCTCCCCCGTACAGGGACCGGGGAGCTGTTTTTT. Translating it yields CASSVGLPRTGTGELFF. The V and J genes are TRBV9 and TRBJ2-2; TRBD1 might be the D (6 bases). The CDR3 spans 17 residues. Germline-derived CDR1 and CDR2 are SGDLS and YYNGEE. The V and J ends lost 0 bases and 5 bases respectively, with 17 bases between them.

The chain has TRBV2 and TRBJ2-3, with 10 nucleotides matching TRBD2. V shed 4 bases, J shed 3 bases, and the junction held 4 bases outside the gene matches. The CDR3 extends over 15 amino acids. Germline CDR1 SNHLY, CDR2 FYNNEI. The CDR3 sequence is CASSGASGSTDTQYF. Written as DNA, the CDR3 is TGTGCCAGCAGTGGGGCTAGCGGGAGTACAGATACGCAGTATTTT.